The rows below give T cell receptor beta chains drawn from one sample of a study of lymphopenia after photon versus proton radiotherapy. Sequencing used immunoSEQ multiplex PCR; TCRdb keeps in-frame clones, though not all of them. The sample lists around 16,000 clones, less than 90% occurring once. This specimen was peripheral blood, taken from a patient treated with proton-based radiotherapy. Source of these receptors: a woman in her sixties or seventies with cholangiocarcinoma. Some clones in this sample may be carry-over from other donors' samples. Each CDR3 is given with its conserved first and last residue. A D gene is named only where the DNA matches it firmly. Part of the rows lack a size; the others show once, few, many or a class for expanded clones.

TRBJ2-7 TRBV5-1 14 - once CASSWGTSSYEQYF TGCGCCAGCAGCTGGGGGACGAGCTCCTACGAGCAGTACTTC
TRBJ2-7 TRBV5-8 15 - - CASSERTGFLYEQYF TGTGCCAGCAGCGAACGTACAGGGTTCTTATACGAGCAGTACTTC
TRBJ1-1 TRBV7-8 16 TRBD1 - CASSSLGGTGTTEAFF TGTGCCAGCAGCTCCCTAGGTGGGACAGGGACCACTGAAGCTTTCTTT
TRBJ2-3 TRBV7-9 11 - - CVSGLTDTQYF TGTGTCAGCGGACTCACAGATACGCAGTATTTT
TRBJ2-1 TRBV5-1 11 - - CASSGSHEQLF TGCGCCAGCAGCGGGAGCCATGAGCAGCTCTTC
TRBJ2-7 TRBV27 13 TRBD2 - CASRFLGRDEQYF TGTGCCAGCAGGTTCCTCGGGAGGGACGAGCAGTACTTC
TRBJ2-5 TRBV27 12 - - CASRQTGSTQYF TGTGCCAGCCGTCAAACAGGGTCAACCCAGTACTTC
TRBJ1-1 TRBV19 12 - - CASSDMNTEAFF TGTGCCAGTAGCGACATGAACACTGAAGCTTTCTTT
TRBJ2-7 TRBV5-1 13 - - CASSLAAGYEQYF TGCGCCAGCAGCTTGGCCGCAGGTTACGAGCAGTACTTC
TRBJ1-1 TRBV18 15 - - CASSPRRDQNTEAFF TGTGCCAGCTCTCCCCGTCGGGACCAAAACACTGAAGCTTTCTTT
TRBJ1-4 TRBV7-2 13 - - CASSTGGNEKLFF TGTGCCAGCAGCACCGGGGGTAATGAAAAACTGTTTTTT
TRBJ1-2 TRBV2 14 - - CASSARAQDYGYTF TGTGCCAGCAGTGCCCGGGCTCAGGACTATGGCTACACCTTC
TRBJ1-2 TRBV6-5 14 - - CASSLSGYPYGYTF TGTGCCAGCAGTTTAAGCGGGTATCCATATGGCTACACCTTC
TRBJ2-5 TRBV2 15 - - CASSELAGTQETQYF TGTGCCAGCAGTGAGCTGGCCGGGACGCAAGAGACCCAGTACTTC
TRBJ1-1 TRBV11-3 14 - - CASRGRGKNTEAFF TGTGCCAGCAGGGGTAGGGGCAAGAACACTGAAGCTTTCTTT
TRBJ1-2 TRBV4-2 15 - - CASSPRPQGNGGYTF TGTGCCAGCAGCCCGCGGCCCCAGGGAAATGGTGGCTACACCTTC
TRBJ1-2 TRBV9 15 - - CASSPSPDPIYGYTF TGTGCCAGCAGCCCAAGCCCGGACCCTATCTATGGCTACACCTTC
TRBJ2-5 TRBV11-2 14 TRBD1 - CASRGTGGLETQYF TGTGCCAGTAGGGGGACAGGGGGCCTGGAGACCCAGTACTTC
TRBJ1-4 TRBV27 13 - once CASGDLGEEKLFF TGTGCCAGCGGGGACCTTGGGGAAGAAAAACTGTTTTTT
TRBJ2-3 TRBV7-3 16 TRBD2 - CASSLILAGPTDTQYF TGTGCCAGCAGCTTAATCCTAGCGGGGCCCACAGATACGCAGTATTTT
TRBJ1-2 TRBV6-5 13 - once CASRIDWTVRYTF TGTGCCAGCAGGATCGACTGGACAGTTCGCTACACCTTC
TRBJ1-1 TRBV18 11 - - CASSSGTEAFF TGTGCCAGCTCCAGTGGGACTGAAGCTTTCTTT
TRBJ1-1 TRBV6-1 13 - few CASNLFLDTEAFF TGTGCCAGCAACCTATTTCTGGACACTGAAGCTTTCTTT
TRBJ2-7 TRBV10-3 12 - few CAISPTDYEQYF TGTGCCATCAGCCCGACAGACTACGAGCAGTACTTC
TRBJ2-5 TRBV9 13 TRBD2 - CASSAPGLPAQYF TGTGCCAGCAGCGCTCCGGGACTACCGGCCCAGTACTTC
TRBJ1-4 TRBV7-2 15 - once CASSLDTNRREKLFF TGTGCCAGCAGCTTAGATACAAACCGGAGAGAAAAACTGTTTTTT
TRBJ1-4 TRBV15 12 - - CATTGQGEKLFF TGTGCCACTACCGGGCAGGGAGAAAAACTGTTTTTT
TRBJ2-1 TRBV5-1 12 - once CASSGQGIAEFF TGCGCCAGCAGCGGACAAGGGATAGCGGAGTTCTTC
TRBJ1-3 TRBV7-2 16 - - CASSLESGRSGNTIYF TGTGCCAGCAGCTTAGAATCTGGCCGCTCTGGAAACACCATATATTTT
TRBJ2-2 TRBV6-6 14 - - CASWKGQGAGELFF TGTGCCAGCTGGAAAGGGCAGGGCGCCGGGGAGCTGTTTTTT
TRBJ1-5 TRBV7-3 14 TRBD1 - CASSSGQSNQPQHF TGTGCCAGCAGCTCGGGACAGAGCAATCAGCCCCAGCATTTT
TRBJ1-1 TRBV19 12 - - CASSEMNTEAFF TGTGCCAGTTCGGAAATGAACACTGAAGCTTTCTTT
TRBJ2-7 TRBV11-2 12 - - CASSLTLYEQYF TGTGCCAGCAGCTTAACACTCTACGAGCAGTACTTC
TRBJ1-2 TRBV7-9 17 - once CATRGGTPDYGNYGYTF TGTGCCACCAGAGGAGGGACCCCGGATTATGGTAACTATGGCTACACCTTC
TRBJ2-7 TRBV9 15 - - CASSLAEAEFYEQYF TGTGCCAGCAGCTTAGCGGAAGCGGAGTTTTACGAGCAGTACTTC
TRBJ2-3 TRBV11-2 12 - - CASSLVGNTQYF TGTGCCAGCAGCCTCGTGGGGAATACGCAGTATTTT
TRBJ1-2 TRBV2 14 TRBD1 - CASSEQGGHYGYTF TGTGCCAGCAGTGAACAGGGGGGGCACTATGGCTACACCTTC
TRBJ2-7 TRBV7-8 18 TRBD2 - CASSLQPSGGSSSYEQYF TGTGCCAGCAGCTTACAACCTAGCGGGGGTTCAAGCTCCTACGAGCAGTACTTC
TRBJ1-2 TRBV5-1 13 - - CASSLRGGYGYTF TGCGCCAGCAGCTTGAGGGGGGGCTATGGCTACACCTTC
TRBJ1-1 TRBV7-9 14 - - CASSLGRPSTEAFF TGTGCCAGCAGCTTAGGGAGGCCTAGCACTGAAGCTTTCTTT
TRBJ1-2 TRBV7-2 15 - few CASSRVPGPPGGYTF TGTGCCAGCAGCCGAGTTCCGGGCCCCCCCGGCGGCTACACCTTC
TRBJ1-2 TRBV6-1 15 TRBD1 - CASSEGTGGRYGYTF TGTGCCAGCAGTGAGGGGACAGGGGGAAGGTATGGCTACACCTTC
TRBJ2-1 TRBV5-1 16 - - CASSPGAGIVYNEQFF TGCGCCAGCAGCCCCGGGGCGGGGATCGTCTACAATGAGCAGTTCTTC
TRBJ1-5 TRBV6-5 15 - - CASSYSRNSNQPQHF TGTGCCAGCAGTTACTCGCGGAATAGCAATCAGCCCCAGCATTTT
TRBJ2-1 TRBV9 14 - - CASSVGPIYNEQFF TGTGCCAGCAGCGTAGGACCTATCTACAATGAGCAGTTCTTC
TRBJ2-3 TRBV27 17 TRBD2 - CASSPSQLAGGSDTQYF TGTGCCAGCAGCCCGAGCCAGCTAGCGGGGGGATCAGATACGCAGTATTTT
TRBJ1-1 TRBV7-2 13 TRBD1 - CASSSTGATEAFF TGTGCCAGCAGCTCGACAGGGGCCACTGAAGCTTTCTTT